The sequence of this T cell receptor beta chain was determined in a study of CD8 T cells in Susac syndrome. The authors reverse transcribed roughly 0.5 to 1 ug RNA with random hexamers. Amplification of TCR beta CDR3 spanned 54 Vbeta and 13 Jbeta via immunoSEQ multiplex PCR. Each CDR3 protein gets one entry after TCRdb re-called the immunoSEQ multiplex PCR reads with MiXCR. The sample has 150,000 to 160,000 distinct CDR3 sequences; around 95% are singletons. The authors sequenced TCR beta from blood CD8+ and CD4+ T cells. Treatment-naive patients with stable or active relapsing-remitting disease were the multiple sclerosis controls. The sample consisted of CD8+ T cells from PBMCs. The TCR originated in a human donor with multiple sclerosis.

The CDR3 here is CSVPPWEGSYNEQFF. As DNA, the CDR3 is TGCAGCGTTCCACCCTGGGAAGGTTCGTACAATGAGCAGTTCTTC. V and J are TRBV29-1 and TRBJ2-1, with D hard to call. CDR1 is SQVTM and CDR2 is ANQGSEA in the germline V gene. The germline V and J ends were trimmed by 5 bases and 4 bases, with 18 bases remaining between them. CDR3 length equals 15 residues.